This T cell receptor beta chain comes out of a study of neurological immune-mediated disorders. General study points: Multiple sclerosis, the disease with the least TCR clonal expansion, fell below healthy controls, whereas HTLV-1-associated myelopathy showed the most.

The making of cDNA relied on 5'RACE with 10-nucleotide random UMIs. TCRdb recomputed calls from the 5' RACE reads with MiXCR, one row per CDR3 protein. This repertoire shows over 35,000 distinct CDR3 sequences, roughly 4.1% found once; its top ten account for roughly 6%. Only a few counts were recorded for this clonotype. Its target is not known. The CDR3 consists of 13 residues. With V trimmed by 5 bases and J by 2 bases, 3 bases remained unmatched. Per germline, CDR1 SGHVS and CDR2 FQNEAQ. The V call is TRBV7-8, the J call TRBJ2-7; 7 bases are shared with TRBD1. This TCR came from a woman in her sixties or seventies with multiple sclerosis. The sample was PBMCs. The CDR3 here is CASSMTGPYEQYF. The CDR3 DNA sequence: TGTGCCAGCAGCATGACAGGGCCCTACGAGCAGTACTTC.